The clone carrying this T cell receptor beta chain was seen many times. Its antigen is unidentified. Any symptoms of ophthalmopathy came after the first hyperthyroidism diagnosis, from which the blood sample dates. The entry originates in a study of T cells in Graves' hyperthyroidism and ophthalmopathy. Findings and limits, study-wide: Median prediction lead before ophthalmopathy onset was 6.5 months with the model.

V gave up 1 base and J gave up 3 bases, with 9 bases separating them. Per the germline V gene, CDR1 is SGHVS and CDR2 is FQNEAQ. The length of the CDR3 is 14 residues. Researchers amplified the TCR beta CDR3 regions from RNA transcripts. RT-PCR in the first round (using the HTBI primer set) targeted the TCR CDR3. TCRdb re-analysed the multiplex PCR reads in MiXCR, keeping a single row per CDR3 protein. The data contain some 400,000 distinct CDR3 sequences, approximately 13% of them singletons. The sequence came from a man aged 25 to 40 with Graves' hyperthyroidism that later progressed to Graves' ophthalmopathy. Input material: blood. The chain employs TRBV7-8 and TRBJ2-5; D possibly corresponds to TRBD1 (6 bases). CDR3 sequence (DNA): TGTGCCAGCAGCTTAGGCGGACAGAAAGAGACCCAGTACTTC. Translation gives CASSLGGQKETQYF.